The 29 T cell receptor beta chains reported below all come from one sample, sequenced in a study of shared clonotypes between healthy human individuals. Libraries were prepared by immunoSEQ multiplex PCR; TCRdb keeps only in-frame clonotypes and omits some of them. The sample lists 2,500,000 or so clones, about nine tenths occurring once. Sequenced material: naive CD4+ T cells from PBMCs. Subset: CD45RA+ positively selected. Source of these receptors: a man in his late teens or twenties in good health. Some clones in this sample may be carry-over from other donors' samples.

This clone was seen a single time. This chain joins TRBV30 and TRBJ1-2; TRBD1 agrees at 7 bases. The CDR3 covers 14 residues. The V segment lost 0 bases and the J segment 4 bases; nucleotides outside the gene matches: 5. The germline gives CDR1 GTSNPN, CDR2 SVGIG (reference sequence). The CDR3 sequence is CAWSVLRDSYGYTF. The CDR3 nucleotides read TGTGCCTGGAGTGTACTCCGGGACAGCTATGGCTACACCTTC.

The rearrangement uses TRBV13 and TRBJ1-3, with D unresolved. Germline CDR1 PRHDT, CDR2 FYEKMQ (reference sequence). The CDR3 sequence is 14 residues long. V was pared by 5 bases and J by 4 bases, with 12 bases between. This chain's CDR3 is CASSGKGSGNTIYF. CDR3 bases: TGTGCCAGCAGCGGGAAGGGTTCGGGAAACACCATATATTTT.

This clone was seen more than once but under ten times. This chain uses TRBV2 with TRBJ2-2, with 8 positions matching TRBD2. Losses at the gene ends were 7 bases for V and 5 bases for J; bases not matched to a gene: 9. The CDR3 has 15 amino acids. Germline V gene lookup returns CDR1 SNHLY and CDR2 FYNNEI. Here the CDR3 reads CASTEWGGRTGELFF. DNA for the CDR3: TGTGCCAGCACCGAATGGGGCGGGAGGACCGGGGAGCTGTTTTTT.

CDR3 amino acids: CATSRDGGPYEQYF. The CDR3 DNA reads TGTGCCACCAGCAGAGATGGGGGGCCCTACGAGCAGTACTTC. The chain recombines TRBV15 with TRBJ2-7; D tentatively fits TRBD1 or TRBD2 (6 bases each). Germline loops: CDR1 LNHNV, CDR2 YYDKDF (reference sequence). Trimming cost V 0 bases and J 2 bases, with 8 bases left between them. CDR3 length equals 14 residues.

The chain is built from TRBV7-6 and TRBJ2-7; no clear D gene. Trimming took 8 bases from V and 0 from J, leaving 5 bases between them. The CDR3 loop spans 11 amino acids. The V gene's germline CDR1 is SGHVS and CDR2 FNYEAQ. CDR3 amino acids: CASGSSYEQYF. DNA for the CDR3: TGTGCCAGCGGATCCTCCTACGAGCAGTACTTC.

The DNA of the CDR3 is TGCGCCAGCAGTCAAACTCCGGGAGCGTTCCACAATGAGCAGTTCTTC. Its translation: CASSQTPGAFHNEQFF. The J gene is TRBJ2-1, the V gene TRBV23-1, with TRBD2 as a possible D gene (6 bases). TRBV23-1 is filed as an ORF, its function uncertain. V was pared by 2 bases and J by 5 bases, with 16 bases between. The CDR3 spans 16 residues.

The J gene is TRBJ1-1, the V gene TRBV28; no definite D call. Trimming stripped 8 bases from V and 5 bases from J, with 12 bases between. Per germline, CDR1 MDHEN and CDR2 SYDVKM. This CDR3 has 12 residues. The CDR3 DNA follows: TGTGCCAGCTTCGTCAGACCGACTGAAGCTTTCTTT. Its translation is CASFVRPTEAFF. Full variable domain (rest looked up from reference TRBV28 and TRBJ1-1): DVKVTQSSRYLVKRTGEKVFLECVQDMDHENMFWYRQDPGLGLRLIYFSYDVKMKEKGDIPEGYSVSREKKERFSLILESASTNQTSMYLCASFVRPTEAFFGQGTRLTVV.

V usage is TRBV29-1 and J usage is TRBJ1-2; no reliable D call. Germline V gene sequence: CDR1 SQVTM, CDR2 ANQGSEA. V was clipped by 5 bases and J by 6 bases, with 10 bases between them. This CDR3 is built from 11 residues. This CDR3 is CSVLAPDGYTF. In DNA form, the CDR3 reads TGCAGCGTTCTAGCCCCCGATGGCTACACCTTC.

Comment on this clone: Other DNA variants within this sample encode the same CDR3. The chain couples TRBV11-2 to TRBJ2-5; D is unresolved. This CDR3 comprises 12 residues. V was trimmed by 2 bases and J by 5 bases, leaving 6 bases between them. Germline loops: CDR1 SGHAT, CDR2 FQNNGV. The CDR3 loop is CASSLTRETQYF. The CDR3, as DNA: TGTGCCAGCAGCTTAACGCGGGAGACCCAGTACTTC.

The CDR3 DNA is TGCGCCAGCAGCTTGGGGCCTTCTAGCGAGGCCTACGAGCAGTACTTC. Its protein product is CASSLGPSSEAYEQYF. This sequence joins TRBV5-1 and TRBJ2-7; possible D gene TRBD2, 6 bases. Germline assignment: CDR1 SGHRS and CDR2 YFSETQ. V lost 0 bases to trimming and J lost 2 bases, with 15 bases between them. This CDR3 spans 16 amino acids.

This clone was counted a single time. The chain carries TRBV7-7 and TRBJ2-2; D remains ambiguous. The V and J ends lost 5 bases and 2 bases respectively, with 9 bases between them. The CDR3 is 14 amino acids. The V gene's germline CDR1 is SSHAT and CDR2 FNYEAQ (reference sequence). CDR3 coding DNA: TGTGCCAGCAGCCCACGGACCAACACCGGGGAGCTGTTTTTT. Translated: CASSPRTNTGELFF.

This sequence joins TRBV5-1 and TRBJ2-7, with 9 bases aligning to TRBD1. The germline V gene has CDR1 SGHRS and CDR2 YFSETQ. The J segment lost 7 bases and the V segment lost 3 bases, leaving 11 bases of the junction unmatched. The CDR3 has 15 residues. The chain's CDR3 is CASSSLSGTGIEQYF. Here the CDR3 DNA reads TGCGCCAGCAGCTCACTATCCGGGACAGGGATAGAGCAGTACTTC.

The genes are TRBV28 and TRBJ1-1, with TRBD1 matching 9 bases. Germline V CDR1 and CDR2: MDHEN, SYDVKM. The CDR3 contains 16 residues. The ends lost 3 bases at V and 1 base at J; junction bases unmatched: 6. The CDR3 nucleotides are TGTGCCAGCAGTTTTTTGGACAGGGGAAAGAACACTGAAGCTTTCTTT. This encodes CASSFLDRGKNTEAFF.

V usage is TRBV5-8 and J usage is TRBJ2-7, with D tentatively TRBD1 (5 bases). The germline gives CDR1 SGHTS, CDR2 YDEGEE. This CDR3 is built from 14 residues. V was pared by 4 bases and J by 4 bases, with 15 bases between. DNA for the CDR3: TGTGCCAGCAGCCCCCGCCGAGCAGGGTACGAGCAGTACTTC. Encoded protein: CASSPRRAGYEQYF.

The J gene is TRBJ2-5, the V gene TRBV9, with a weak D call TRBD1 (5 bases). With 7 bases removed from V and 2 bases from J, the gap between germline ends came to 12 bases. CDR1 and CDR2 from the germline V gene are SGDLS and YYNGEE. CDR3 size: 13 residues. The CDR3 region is CASPREIQETQYF. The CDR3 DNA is TGTGCCAGCCCCAGGGAAATACAAGAGACCCAGTACTTC.

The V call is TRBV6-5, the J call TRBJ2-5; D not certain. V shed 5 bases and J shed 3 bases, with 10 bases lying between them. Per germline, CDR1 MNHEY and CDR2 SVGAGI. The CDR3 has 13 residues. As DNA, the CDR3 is TGTGCCAGCAGTCCTCTAATTAAAGAGACCCAGTACTTC. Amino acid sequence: CASSPLIKETQYF.

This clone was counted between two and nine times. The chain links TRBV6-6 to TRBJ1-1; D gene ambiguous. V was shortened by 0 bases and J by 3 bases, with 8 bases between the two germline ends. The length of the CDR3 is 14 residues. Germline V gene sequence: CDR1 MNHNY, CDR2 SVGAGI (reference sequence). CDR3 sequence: CASSYSSAHTEAFF. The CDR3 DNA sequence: TGTGCCAGCAGTTACTCGAGTGCCCACACTGAAGCTTTCTTT.

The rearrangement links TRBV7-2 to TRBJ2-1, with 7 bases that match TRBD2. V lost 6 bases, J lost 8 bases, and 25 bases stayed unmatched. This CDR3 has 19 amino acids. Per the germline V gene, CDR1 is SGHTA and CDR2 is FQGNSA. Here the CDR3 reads CASSREDRRASSFRHEQFF. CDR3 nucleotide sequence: TGTGCCAGCAGTCGGGAGGATAGGAGGGCCAGTTCATTCCGCCATGAGCAGTTCTTC.

CDR3 nucleotide sequence: TGTGCCAGCAGCCCGGGACAGGGCGGACCCAACTATGGCTACACCTTC. This encodes CASSPGQGGPNYGYTF. The genes are TRBV7-9 and TRBJ1-2; 9 bases match TRBD1. Germline V lookup: CDR1 SEHNR, CDR2 FQNEAQ (reference sequence). The CDR3 spans 16 residues. Germline trimming cut 5 bases from V and 2 bases from J; bases unmatched to any gene: 9.

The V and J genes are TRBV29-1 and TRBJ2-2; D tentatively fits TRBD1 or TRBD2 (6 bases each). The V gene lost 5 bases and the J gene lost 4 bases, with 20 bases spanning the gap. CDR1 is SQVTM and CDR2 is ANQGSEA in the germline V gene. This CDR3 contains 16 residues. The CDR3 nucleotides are TGCAGCGTTCCTTCCCCTGGGGGGCTGGGCACCGGGGAGCTGTTTTTT. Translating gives CSVPSPGGLGTGELFF.

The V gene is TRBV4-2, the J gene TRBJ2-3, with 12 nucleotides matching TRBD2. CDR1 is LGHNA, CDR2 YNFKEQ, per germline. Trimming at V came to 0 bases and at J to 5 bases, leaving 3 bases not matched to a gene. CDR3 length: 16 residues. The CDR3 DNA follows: TGTGCCAGCAGCCAAGATTCTAGCGGGGGGGGAGATACGCAGTATTTT. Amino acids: CASSQDSSGGGDTQYF.

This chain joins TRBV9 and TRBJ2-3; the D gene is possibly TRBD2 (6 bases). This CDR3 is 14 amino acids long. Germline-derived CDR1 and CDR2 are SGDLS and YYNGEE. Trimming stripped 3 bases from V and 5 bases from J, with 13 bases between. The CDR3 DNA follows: TGTGCCAGCAGCGGCGGGACTTCCCTAGATACGCAGTATTTT. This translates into CASSGGTSLDTQYF. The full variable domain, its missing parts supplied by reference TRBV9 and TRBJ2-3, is DSGVTQTPKHLITATGQRVTLRCSPRSGDLSVYWYQQSLDQGLQFLIQYYNGEERAKGNILERFSAQQFPDLHSELNLSSLELGDSALYFCASSGGTSLDTQYFGPGTRLTVL.

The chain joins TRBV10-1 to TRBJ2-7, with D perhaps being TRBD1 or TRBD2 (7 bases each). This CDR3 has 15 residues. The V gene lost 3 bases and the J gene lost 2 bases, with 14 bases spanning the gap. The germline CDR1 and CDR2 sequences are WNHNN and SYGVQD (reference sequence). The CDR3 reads CASSDTRGGTYEQYF. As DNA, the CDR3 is TGCGCCAGCAGTGATACCAGGGGGGGGACCTACGAGCAGTACTTC.

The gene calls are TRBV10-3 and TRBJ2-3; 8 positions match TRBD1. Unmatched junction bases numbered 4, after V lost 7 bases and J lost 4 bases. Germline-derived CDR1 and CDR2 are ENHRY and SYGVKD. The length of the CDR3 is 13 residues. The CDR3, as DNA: TGTGCCATCAATCAGGGGGCCGCAGATACGCAGTATTTT. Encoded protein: CAINQGAADTQYF.

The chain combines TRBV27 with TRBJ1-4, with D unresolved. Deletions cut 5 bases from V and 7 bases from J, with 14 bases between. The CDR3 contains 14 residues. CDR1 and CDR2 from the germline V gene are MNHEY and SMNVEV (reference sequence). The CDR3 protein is CASSLGGQIEKLFF. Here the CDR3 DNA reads TGTGCCAGCAGTCTTGGAGGGCAGATTGAAAAACTGTTTTTT.

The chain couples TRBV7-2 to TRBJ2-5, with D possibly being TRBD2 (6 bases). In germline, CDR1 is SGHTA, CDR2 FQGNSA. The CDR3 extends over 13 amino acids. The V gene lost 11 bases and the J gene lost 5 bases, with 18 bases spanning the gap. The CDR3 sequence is CASGTSRRETQYF. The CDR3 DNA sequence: TGTGCCTCAGGGACTTCCCGACGCGAGACCCAGTACTTC. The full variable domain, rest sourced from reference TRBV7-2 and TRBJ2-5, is GAGVSQSPSNKVTEKGKDVELRCDPISGHTALYWYRQSLGQGLEFLIYFQGNSAPDKSGLPSDRFSAERTGGSVSTLTIQRTQQEDSAVYLCASGTSRRETQYFGPGTRLLVL.

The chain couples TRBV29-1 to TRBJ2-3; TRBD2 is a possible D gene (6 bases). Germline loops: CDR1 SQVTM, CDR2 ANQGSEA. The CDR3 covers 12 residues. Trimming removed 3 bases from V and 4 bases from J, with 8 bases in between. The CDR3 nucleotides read TGCAGCGTTGATCGGGGGTCAGATACGCAGTATTTT. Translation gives CSVDRGSDTQYF.

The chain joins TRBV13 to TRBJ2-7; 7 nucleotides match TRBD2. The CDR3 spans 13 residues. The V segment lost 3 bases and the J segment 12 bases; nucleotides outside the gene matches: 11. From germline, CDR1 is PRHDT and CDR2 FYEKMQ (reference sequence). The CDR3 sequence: CASSFYRSSGSYF. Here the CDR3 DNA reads TGTGCCAGCAGCTTTTACCGGTCTAGCGGTTCGTACTTC.

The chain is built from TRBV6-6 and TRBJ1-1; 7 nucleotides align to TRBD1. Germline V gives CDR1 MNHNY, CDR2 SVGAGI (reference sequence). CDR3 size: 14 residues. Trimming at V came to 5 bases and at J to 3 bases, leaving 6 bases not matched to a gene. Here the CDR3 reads CASSARQGYTEAFF. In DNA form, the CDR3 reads TGTGCCAGCAGTGCCAGACAGGGTTACACTGAAGCTTTCTTT.